These T cell receptor beta chains were read from a single sample in a study of persistence of HIV-infected CD4 T cells. Libraries were prepared by immunoSEQ multiplex PCR; TCRdb keeps only in-frame clonotypes and omits some of them. Of about 64,000 clones listed, 65% to 80% are singletons. The antigens for these receptors are not known. Sequences were derived from CD4+ T cells sorted from PBMCs after roughly 20-hour stimulation, sampled from a patient who received antiretroviral therapy. The receptors were gathered from an adult man with HIV who was CMV-seropositive. Each CDR3 is given with its conserved first and last residue. D genes are given only for firm matches. Some rows have no size entry. The others give once, few or many, or a class for an expanded clone.

TRBJ1-5	-	TRBD1	TRBV6-5	CASGGQLDNQPQHF	TGTGCCAGCGGGGGACAGCTTGACAATCAGCCCCAGCATTTT
TRBJ2-3	-	-	TRBV5-1	CASSLAPTRIRGGTDTQYF	TGCGCCAGCAGCTTGGCCCCAACTAGAATCCGGGGCGGCACAGATACGCAGTATTTT
TRBJ1-2	-	-	TRBV9	CASSGSGYGYTF	TGTGCCAGCAGCGGAAGCGGCTATGGCTACACCTTC
TRBJ2-7	-	TRBD1	TRBV9	CASSVEPGQSYEQYF	TGTGCCAGCAGCGTAGAACCGGGACAGAGCTACGAGCAGTACTTC
TRBJ2-3	-	-	TRBV5-1	CASRYSTDTQYF	TGCGCCAGCAGATATAGCACAGATACGCAGTATTTT
TRBJ1-1	once	TRBD1	TRBV7-8	CASSSGTANTEAFF	TGTGCCAGCAGCAGCGGGACAGCGAACACTGAAGCTTTCTTT
TRBJ2-3	-	-	TRBV19	CASSTQGNTQYF	TGTGCCAGTAGTACACAAGGGAATACGCAGTATTTT
TRBJ2-2	once	TRBD2	TRBV29-1	CSVLAGPTGELFF	TGCAGCGTTCTAGCGGGGCCCACCGGGGAGCTGTTTTTT
TRBJ1-2	-	-	TRBV9	CASSPTGRASYTF	TGTGCCAGCAGCCCCACGGGGAGGGCGAGCTACACCTTC
TRBJ1-5	few	-	TRBV27	CASSLQGNQPQHF	TGTGCCAGCAGTTTACAGGGGAATCAGCCCCAGCATTTT
TRBJ1-1	-	-	TRBV6-2/TRBV6-3	CASSRPGRMNTEAFF	TGTGCCAGCAGTAGGCCGGGACGGATGAACACTGAAGCTTTCTTT
TRBJ1-2	-	TRBD1	TRBV5-1	CASSLGQGAYGYTF	TGCGCCAGCAGCTTAGGACAGGGGGCCTATGGCTACACCTTC
TRBJ1-1	-	-	TRBV6-5	CASSYSRRLNTEAFF	TGTGCCAGCAGTTACTCCCGGCGGCTTAACACTGAAGCTTTCTTT
TRBJ1-1	few	-	TRBV6-5	CASTGFNTEAFF	TGTGCCAGCACAGGATTCAACACTGAAGCTTTCTTT
TRBJ1-4	-	TRBD1	TRBV18	CASSRAQGKIEKLFF	TGTGCCAGCTCACGGGCACAGGGGAAGATTGAAAAACTGTTTTTT
TRBJ1-5	-	-	TRBV19	CASSVRWGNNQPQHF	TGTGCCAGTAGTGTCCGTTGGGGGAATAATCAACCCCAGCATTTT
TRBJ1-2	many	TRBD1	TRBV6-5	CASSYWDRGDYGYTF	TGTGCCAGCAGTTACTGGGACAGGGGGGACTATGGCTACACCTTC
TRBJ2-1	-	-	TRBV24-1	CATSDSAGITQKQFF	TGTGCCACCAGTGATTCGGCGGGGATTACCCAGAAACAGTTCTTC
TRBJ2-7	-	TRBD1	TRBV5-1	CASSTSGTGHHEQYF	TGCGCCAGCAGCACCTCCGGGACAGGGCATCACGAGCAGTACTTC
TRBJ1-3	-	-	TRBV5-1	CASSLAPGADTIYF	TGCGCCAGCAGCTTGGCCCCGGGGGCTGACACCATATATTTT
TRBJ1-5	few	-	TRBV20-1	CSASTGRAQPQHF	TGCAGTGCTAGTACGGGGAGGGCACAGCCCCAGCATTTT
TRBJ1-6	few	TRBD1	TRBV10-1	CASSAGQFNSPLHF	TGCGCCAGCAGTGCGGGACAGTTTAATTCACCCCTCCACTTT
TRBJ1-3	once	-	TRBV7-9	CASSWQGVPGNTIYF	TGTGCCAGCAGCTGGCAGGGAGTTCCTGGAAACACCATATATTTT
TRBJ1-1	-	-	TRBV6-5	CASTELKTEAFF	TGTGCCAGCACGGAGTTGAAGACTGAAGCTTTCTTT
TRBJ2-2	-	-	TRBV3-1/TRBV3-2	CASSQETRVPGELFF	TGTGCCAGCAGCCAAGAAACCAGGGTCCCCGGGGAGCTGTTTTTT
TRBJ1-4	once	-	TRBV5-1	CASSRGETLPEKLFF	TGCGCCAGCAGCCGTGGCGAGACTCTCCCGGAAAAACTGTTTTTT
TRBJ1-6	-	TRBD1	TRBV10-3	CAISPGTGVSSPLHF	TGTGCCATCAGCCCCGGGACAGGGGTTAGTTCACCCCTCCACTTT
TRBJ1-1	-	-	TRBV19	CASSLRDRSTEAFF	TGTGCCAGTAGTCTCCGTGACAGGTCCACTGAAGCTTTCTTT
TRBJ2-2	-	-	TRBV24-1	CATSDPPGQGTGELFF	TGTGCCACCAGTGACCCCCCGGGCCAAGGAACCGGGGAGCTGTTTTTT
TRBJ2-1	-	TRBD2	TRBV5-1	CASTPGGTGDNEQFF	TGCGCCAGCACCCCGGGGGGGACGGGGGACAATGAGCAGTTCTTC
TRBJ2-3	-	TRBD1	TRBV6-6	CASSEGQGRTDTQYF	TGTGCCAGCAGTGAGGGACAGGGGCGCACAGATACGCAGTATTTT
TRBJ1-2	-	-	TRBV2	CASSPRRDAGSYGYTF	TGTGCCAGCAGTCCACGGCGGGACGCCGGGTCCTATGGCTACACCTTC
TRBJ1-1	once	-	TRBV3-1/TRBV3-2	CASSQGYRAFF	TGTGCCAGCAGCCAAGGGTACAGGGCTTTCTTT
TRBJ1-2	-	-	TRBV19	CASNRQPGGYGYTF	TGTGCCAGTAACAGACAGCCCGGGGGCTATGGCTACACCTTC
TRBJ1-4	once	TRBD1	TRBV5-6	CASSQGQGEKLFF	TGTGCCAGCAGCCAGGGACAGGGCGAAAAACTGTTTTTT
TRBJ1-2	-	-	TRBV20-1	CSAEEGGYTF	TGCAGTGCGGAGGAGGGGGGCTACACCTTC